These 14 T cell receptor beta chains were sequenced from one sample in a study of blood T cells in healthy people across ages. The authors ran a second PCR of roughly 6 to 11 cycles using a sample-barcoded 5' primer and a J-beta primer mix. TCRdb ran MiXCR on the 5' RACE reads and lists one entry per CDR3 protein. Here the sample spans around 1,700,000 distinct CDR3 sequences, 28% being singletons. The sequencing sample was made of blood. The receptor source for this set is a woman in her 30s in good health.

This clonotype was recorded at least ten times. This rearrangement joins TRBV6-5 to TRBJ2-4, with 9 bases matching TRBD1. J was trimmed by 1 base and V by 6 bases; bases with no gene match: 7. CDR1 and CDR2 from the germline V gene are MNHEY and SVGAGI. This CDR3 has 16 amino acids. The CDR3 reads CASSSGTGNAKNIQYF. DNA for the CDR3: TGTGCCAGCAGCTCCGGGACAGGGAACGCCAAAAACATTCAGTACTTC.

This clonotype was found a few times. This rearrangement joins TRBV10-3 to TRBJ2-7, with 9 bases matching TRBD2. The V gene's germline CDR1 is ENHRY and CDR2 SYGVKD. Trimming cost V 3 bases and J 2 bases; bases outside gene matches: 2. The CDR3 covers 14 residues. Here the CDR3 DNA reads TGTGCCATCAGTGATCTAGCGGGGACCTACGAGCAGTACTTC. Its protein is CAISDLAGTYEQYF.

This clonotype was picked up a small number of times. J is TRBJ2-2 and V is TRBV12-3 or TRBV12-4, with D tentatively TRBD1 (5 bases). Trimming shortened V by 9 bases and J by 4 bases, and 15 bases separated the two germline ends. The CDR3 extends over 14 amino acids. CDR3 amino acids: CARCCQGTTGELFF. As DNA, the CDR3 is TGTGCCAGGTGTTGCCAGGGAACCACCGGGGAGCTGTTTTTT.

This chain connects TRBV20-1 to TRBJ1-2, with 11 bases fitting TRBD1. V trimming: 6 bases; J trimming: 7 bases; junction bases outside the gene matches: 10. CDR1 and CDR2 (germline): DFQATT, SNEGSKA (reference sequence). The CDR3 length is 14 residues. CDR3 protein: CSAPGTGGPGGYTF. CDR3 coding DNA: TGCAGTGCCCCCGGGACAGGGGGACCGGGTGGCTACACCTTC.

J is TRBJ1-2 and V is TRBV20-1, with D maybe TRBD1 (5 bases). The CDR3 consists of 14 residues. Germline assignment: CDR1 DFQATT and CDR2 SNEGSKA (reference sequence). V dropped 3 bases and J dropped 7 bases, with 18 bases sitting between them. CDR3 protein: CSASNNSGSGGYTF. The DNA of the CDR3 is TGCAGTGCTAGCAATAACTCAGGGTCGGGTGGCTACACCTTC.

This clonotype was found a few times. The chain links TRBV20-1 to TRBJ2-1, with D perhaps being TRBD1 or TRBD2 (5 bases each). The CDR3 sequence is 12 residues long. Deletions cut 7 bases from V and 4 bases from J, with 11 bases between. In germline, CDR1 is DFQATT, CDR2 SNEGSKA (reference sequence). The CDR3 DNA sequence: TGCAGTGTTCGGGACGGGTACAATGAGCAGTTCTTC. Its protein product is CSVRDGYNEQFF.

In this sample, this clonotype turned up many times. V and J are TRBV5-1 and TRBJ2-7; no definite D call. Germline CDR1 and CDR2: SGHRS and YFSETQ. Deletions cut 3 bases from V and 4 bases from J, with 8 bases between. There are 12 residues in the CDR3. CDR3 sequence reads: CASSSDWYEQYF. In nucleotides, the CDR3 is TGCGCCAGCAGCTCCGATTGGTACGAGCAGTACTTC.

This clonotype was recorded many times. One junction end disagrees with the germline gene, perhaps due to a read error. The chain employs TRBV5-1 and TRBJ2-7; 11 positions match TRBD2. Germline V gene data show CDR1 as SGHRS and CDR2 as YFSETQ. CDR3 size: 15 residues. The CDR3 DNA reads as TGTGCCAGCAGCCTGACTAGCGGGGCCTCCTACGAGCAGTACTTC. Translation gives CASSLTSGASYEQYF.

This clonotype was seen more than once but under ten times. The chain uses TRBV28 and TRBJ2-1, with 8 bases aligning to TRBD2. V shed 2 bases, J shed 4 bases, and the junction held 7 bases outside the gene matches. This CDR3 spans 16 amino acids. CDR1 is MDHEN, CDR2 SYDVKM, per germline. The CDR3, as DNA: TGTGCCAGCAGTTTACCCCCGGGAGGGGGGTACAATGAGCAGTTCTTC. Amino acids: CASSLPPGGGYNEQFF.

This clonotype turned up a few times. The chain recombines TRBV2 with TRBJ2-5; tentative D call: TRBD1 (6 bases). Germline lookup yields CDR1 SNHLY and CDR2 FYNNEI. V shed 10 bases and J shed 3 bases, with 15 bases lying between them. The CDR3 is 13 amino acids. CDR3 sequence: CATESGQEETQYF. The CDR3 DNA sequence: TGTGCCACGGAATCGGGACAAGAAGAGACCCAGTACTTC.

Many counts were recorded for this clonotype. This sequence joins TRBV10-3 and TRBJ2-1; maybe TRBD2 (5 bases). The germline V gene has CDR1 ENHRY and CDR2 SYGVKD. This CDR3 region has 15 residues. V was clipped by 0 bases and J by 10 bases, with 16 bases between them. CDR3 bases: TGTGCCATCAGTGAGTCGAGTTCGGGAAGGAACGAGCAGTTCTTC. Encoded protein: CAISESSSGRNEQFF.

The chain couples TRBV5-1 to TRBJ2-1; 7 nucleotides align to TRBD2. The CDR3 spans 15 residues. CDR1 is SGHRS and CDR2 is YFSETQ in the germline V gene. V was clipped by 1 base and J by 6 bases; unmatched bases: 7. CDR3 protein: CASSLRDYTSNEQFF. CDR3 in DNA: TGCGCCAGCAGCTTGAGGGACTACACCTCCAATGAGCAGTTCTTC.

This clonotype turned up a few times. The CDR3 sequence is CASSAGRLTGEEKLFF. The CDR3, as DNA: TGTGCCAGCAGCGCAGGACGATTGACAGGGGAGGAAAAACTGTTTTTT. This chain uses TRBV9 with TRBJ1-4; 8 positions agree with TRBD1. Germline trimming cut 3 bases from V and 8 bases from J; bases unmatched to any gene: 12. Germline values: CDR1 SGDLS, CDR2 YYNGEE. CDR3 length: 16 amino acids. The whole variable domain, remainder taken from reference TRBV9 and TRBJ1-4, is DSGVTQTPKHLITATGQRVTLRCSPRSGDLSVYWYQQSLDQGLQFLIQYYNGEERAKGNILERFSAQQFPDLHSELNLSSLELGDSALYFCASSAGRLTGEEKLFFGSGTQLSVL.

V is TRBV14 and J is TRBJ1-5; 8 bases agree with TRBD1. CDR3 length: 14 amino acids. The V and J ends lost 4 bases and 7 bases, in that order; junction bases with no gene match: 6. Germline V gene lookup returns CDR1 SGHDN and CDR2 FVKESK. The CDR3 DNA reads TGTGCCAGCAGCCTCACAGGGGGGACCCAGCCCCAGCATTTT. It yields the protein CASSLTGGTQPQHF.